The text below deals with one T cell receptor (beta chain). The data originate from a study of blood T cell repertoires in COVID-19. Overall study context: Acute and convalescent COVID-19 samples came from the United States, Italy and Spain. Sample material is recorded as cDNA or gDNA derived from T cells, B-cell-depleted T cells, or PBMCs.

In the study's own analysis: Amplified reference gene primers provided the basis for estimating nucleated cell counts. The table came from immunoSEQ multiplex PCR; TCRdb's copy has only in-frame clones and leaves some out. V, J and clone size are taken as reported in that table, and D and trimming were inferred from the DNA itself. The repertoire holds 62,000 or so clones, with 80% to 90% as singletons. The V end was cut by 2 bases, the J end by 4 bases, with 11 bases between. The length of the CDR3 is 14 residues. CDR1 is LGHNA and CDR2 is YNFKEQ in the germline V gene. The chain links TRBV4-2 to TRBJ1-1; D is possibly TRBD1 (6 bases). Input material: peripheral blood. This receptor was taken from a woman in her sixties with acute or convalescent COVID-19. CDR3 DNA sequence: TGTGCCAGCAGCCAAAAACAGGGAAGCACTGAAGCTTTCTTT. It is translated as CASSQKQGSTEAFF.